Listed below are T cell receptor beta chains from one sample, sequenced in a study of blood T cell repertoires in COVID-19. Assay: immunoSEQ multiplex PCR; the TCRdb copy retains only in-frame clones and omits some. The repertoire holds under 150,000 clones, with 80% to 85% as singletons. Sequenced input: PBMCs or T cells enriched from blood (not recorded which). These receptors were collected from a man younger than 40 who had recovered from COVID-19. CDR3s include the opening cysteine and the closing phenylalanine or tryptophan. The D gene is left open where the match is weak. Clone size is not always given. Where it is, it says once, few, many or a class for expanded clones.

V	size	J	D	DNA	CDR3
TRBV6-6	few	TRBJ2-3	.	TGTGCCAGCAGTTACATATTAGCGGCAGATACGCAGTATTTT	CASSYILAADTQYF
TRBV7-7	.	TRBJ2-1	.	TGTGCCAGCAGCTTAGAGCTCGGGAATTACAATGAGCAGTTCTTC	CASSLELGNYNEQFF
TRBV5-6	.	TRBJ2-3	TRBD2	TGTGCCAGCAGGGGTTTGCGGGGGGCGGTAAGCACAGATACGCAGTATTTT	CASRGLRGAVSTDTQYF
TRBV27	.	TRBJ2-3	TRBD2	TGTGCCAGCAGCCCCCTTAGCGGGAGGGCCCTCACAGATACGCAGTATTTT	CASSPLSGRALTDTQYF
TRBV3-1/TRBV3-2	.	TRBJ2-1	.	TGTGCCAGCAGCCAAGGCAGGGCACTCCACAATGAGCAGTTCTTC	CASSQGRALHNEQFF
TRBV11-2	once	TRBJ1-4	TRBD1	TGTGCCAGCAGCCAGGGACAGGGTAAAACTAATGAAAAACTGTTTTTT	CASSQGQGKTNEKLFF
TRBV19	.	TRBJ2-3	TRBD2	TGTGCCAGTAGTCCGTGGACTAGCGGGATGGCAGATACGCAGTATTTT	CASSPWTSGMADTQYF
TRBV3-1/TRBV3-2	.	TRBJ2-7	.	TGTGCCAGCAGCCAGAACACCTACGAGCAGTACTTC	CASSQNTYEQYF
TRBV6-5	.	TRBJ1-5	.	TGTGCCAGCAGTTCAGGGGTTAGCAATCAGCCCCAGCATTTT	CASSSGVSNQPQHF
TRBV5-1	.	TRBJ2-1	TRBD2	TGCGCCAGCAGCTTAGCGGGAACCTACAATGAGCAGTTCTTC	CASSLAGTYNEQFF
TRBV24-1	.	TRBJ2-1	.	TGTGCCACCAGTGCCACGCAGGCAGGATACAATGAGCAGTTCTTC	CATSATQAGYNEQFF
TRBV10-1	.	TRBJ1-1	.	TGCGCCAGCAGCATTCGGGGACTTTCGAACACTGAAGCTTTCTTT	CASSIRGLSNTEAFF
TRBV3-1/TRBV3-2	.	TRBJ1-6	.	TGTGCCAGCAGCCAAGGGACCTTCTCGAGGGATTCACCCCTCCACTTT	CASSQGTFSRDSPLHF
TRBV19	.	TRBJ2-1	TRBD2	TGTGCCAGTAGTAGCGGACTAGCGGGGGGGACCTACAATGAGCAGTTCTTC	CASSSGLAGGTYNEQFF
TRBV11-2	.	TRBJ1-1	.	TGTGCCAGCAGCCCCCAGTCTGAGGGGGTAGCTTTCTTT	CASSPQSEGVAFF
TRBV5-5	.	TRBJ1-1	.	TGTGCCAGCAGCCAAAGCCCAGGGTCACTCATGAACACTGAAGCTTTCTTT	CASSQSPGSLMNTEAFF
TRBV19	.	TRBJ1-6	.	TGTGCCAGTAGTATAAAATCGTCCGCAGACAGCTATAATTCACCCCTCCACTTT	CASSIKSSADSYNSPLHF
TRBV19	.	TRBJ1-1	TRBD1	TGTGCCAGTAAGACAGGGAACATGAACACTGAAGCTTTCTTT	CASKTGNMNTEAFF
TRBV4-1	.	TRBJ1-3	.	TGCGCCAGCAGCCAAGATCCTAACGGAAACACCATATATTTT	CASSQDPNGNTIYF
TRBV19	.	TRBJ2-2	TRBD2	TGTGCCAGTAGTATTATTAGCGGGAAAACCGGGGAGCTGTTTTTT	CASSIISGKTGELFF
TRBV7-9	.	TRBJ2-2	.	TGTGCCAGCAGCAAAGGGAGCACCGGGGAGCTGTTTTTT	CASSKGSTGELFF
TRBV5-4	.	TRBJ1-1	TRBD1	TGTGCCAGCAGGACCGGGACAGGGATGAACACTGAAGCTTTCTTT	CASRTGTGMNTEAFF
TRBV19	.	TRBJ1-5	.	TGTGCCAGTAGTATGCGGAATCAGCCCCAGCATTTT	CASSMRNQPQHF
TRBV30	.	TRBJ2-5	.	TGTGCCTGGAGTAGAAACAGCATGTACCAAGAGACCCAGTACTTC	CAWSRNSMYQETQYF
TRBV2	.	TRBJ1-2	TRBD1	TGTGCCAGCAGTGGAGTCACGGACAGGAAAGACTATGGCTACACCTTC	CASSGVTDRKDYGYTF
TRBV2	.	TRBJ1-2	TRBD1	TGTGCCAGCAGTGGAGTCGGGACAGGGGATAACTATGGCTACACCTTC	CASSGVGTGDNYGYTF
TRBV7-9	.	TRBJ2-5	TRBD2	TGTGCCAGCAGCTTAACTAGCGGGAGGTTTGAGACCCAGTACTTC	CASSLTSGRFETQYF
TRBV7-9	.	TRBJ1-2	.	TGTGCCAGCAGCTTAGACAGGGCCGGCCCGGGTGGCTACACCTTC	CASSLDRAGPGGYTF
TRBV7-9	.	TRBJ2-7	TRBD1	TGTGCCAGCAGCGCCACGACAGGGGGCGGACACTACGAGCAGTACTTC	CASSATTGGGHYEQYF
TRBV9	.	TRBJ2-3	.	TGTGCCAGCAGCGTAGCTAGCACAGATACGCAGTATTTT	CASSVASTDTQYF
TRBV10-3	.	TRBJ1-4	.	TGTGCCATCAGTGAGTCGAGGGAAAAACTGTTTTTT	CAISESREKLFF
TRBV2	once	TRBJ2-1	TRBD2	TGTGCCAGCGAACGGGAGACTAGCGGGACCTACAATGAGCAGTTCTTC	CASERETSGTYNEQFF
TRBV7-3	many	TRBJ1-1	.	TGTGCCAGCAGCCCCAGCGGGGGTAGGACTGAAGCTTTCTTT	CASSPSGGRTEAFF
TRBV9	.	TRBJ1-2	.	TGTGCCAGCAGCGCTGGGGGAGGGGGCTATGGCTACACCTTC	CASSAGGGGYGYTF
TRBV29-1	.	TRBJ1-1	.	TGCAGCGTCGCAAGCACTAACACTGAAGCTTTCTTT	CSVASTNTEAFF